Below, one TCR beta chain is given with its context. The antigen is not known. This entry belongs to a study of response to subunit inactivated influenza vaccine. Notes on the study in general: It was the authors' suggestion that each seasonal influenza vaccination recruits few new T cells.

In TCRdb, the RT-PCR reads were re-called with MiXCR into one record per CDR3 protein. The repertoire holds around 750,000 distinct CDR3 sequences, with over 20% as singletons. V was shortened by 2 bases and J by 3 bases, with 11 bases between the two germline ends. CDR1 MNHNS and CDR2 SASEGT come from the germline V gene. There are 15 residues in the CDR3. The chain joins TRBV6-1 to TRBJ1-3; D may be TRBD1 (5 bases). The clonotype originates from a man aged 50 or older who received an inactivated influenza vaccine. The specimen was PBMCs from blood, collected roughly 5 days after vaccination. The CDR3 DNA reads TGTGCCAGCAGTGAATGGGGGTCGAGTGGAAACACCATATATTTT. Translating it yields CASSEWGSSGNTIYF.